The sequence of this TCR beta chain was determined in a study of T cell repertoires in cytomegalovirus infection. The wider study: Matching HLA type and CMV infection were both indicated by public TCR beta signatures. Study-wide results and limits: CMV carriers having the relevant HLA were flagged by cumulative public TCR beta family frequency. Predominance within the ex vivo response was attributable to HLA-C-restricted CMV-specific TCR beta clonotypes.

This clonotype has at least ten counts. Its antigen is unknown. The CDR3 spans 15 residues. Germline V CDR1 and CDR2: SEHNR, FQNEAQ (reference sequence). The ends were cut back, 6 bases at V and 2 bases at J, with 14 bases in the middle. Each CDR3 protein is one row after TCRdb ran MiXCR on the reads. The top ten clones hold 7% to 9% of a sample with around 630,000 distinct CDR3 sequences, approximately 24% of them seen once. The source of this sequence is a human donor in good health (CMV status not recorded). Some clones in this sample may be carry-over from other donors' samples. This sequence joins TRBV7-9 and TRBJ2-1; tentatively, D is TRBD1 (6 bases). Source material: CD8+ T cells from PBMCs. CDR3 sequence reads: CASSSGTFTYNEQFF. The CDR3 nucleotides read TGTGCCAGCAGTTCCGGGACATTTACCTACAATGAGCAGTTCTTC.